The clone carrying this T cell receptor (beta chain) was seen repeatedly, ten times or more. Its antigen remains unknown. This specimen belongs to a study of identical twins. Germline V gene sequence: CDR1 SGHRS, CDR2 YFSETQ. The CDR3 runs 13 residues. Trimming left V 0 bases short and J 4 bases short, with 6 bases between. In TCRdb, the 5' RACE reads were re-called with MiXCR into one record per CDR3 protein. The sample lists around 95,000 distinct CDR3 sequences, 5.9% occurring once. Study-wide results and caveats: Researchers reported excess low generation probability among twin-shared out-of-frame alpha sequences.

The sequence was collected from a woman aged 45 to 65 in good health. The chain joins TRBV5-1 to TRBJ2-3; D not certain. The sample was memory T cells sorted from blood. The CDR3 is CASSLDLADTQYF. CDR3 in DNA: TGCGCCAGCAGCTTGGATTTGGCAGATACGCAGTATTTT.